Listed here are 19 T cell receptor beta chains from one sample, sequenced in a study of blood T cell repertoires in COVID-19. Generated by immunoSEQ multiplex PCR, the TCRdb table keeps only in-frame clones and is missing some. The table has hundreds of thousands of clones, around 90% seen once. What was sequenced was PBMCs or T cells enriched from blood (not recorded which). The receptors originated from a man in his 60s who had recovered from COVID-19.

J is TRBJ2-1 and V is TRBV5-1; D may be TRBD1 (8 bases). Germline assignment: CDR1 SGHRS and CDR2 YFSETQ. Trimming pared 4 bases from V and 1 base from J, leaving 15 bases between. This CDR3 is 16 amino acids long. The CDR3 nucleotides are TGCGCCAGCAGCCAGGGGGCGGGGGCTTCCTACAATGAGCAGTTCTTC. Encoded protein: CASSQGAGASYNEQFF.

This rearrangement joins TRBV9 to TRBJ1-1; D gene uncertain. Germline V gives CDR1 SGDLS, CDR2 YYNGEE. With 4 bases removed from V and 6 bases from J, the gap between germline ends came to 13 bases. There are 13 residues in the CDR3. For the CDR3, the DNA is TGTGCCAGCAGCCCCTCTTTTCAGGCTGAAGCTTTCTTT. Translated: CASSPSFQAEAFF.

The chain joins TRBV28 to TRBJ1-4; TRBD1 matches at 10 bases. V lost 4 bases to trimming and J lost 0 bases; unmatched junction nucleotides: 8. The CDR3 has 18 amino acids. The germline V gene has CDR1 MDHEN and CDR2 SYDVKM. For the CDR3, the DNA is TGTGCCAGCAGTTCCCCGGGACAGGGGCAACCAACTAATGAAAAACTGTTTTTT. It specifies CASSSPGQGQPTNEKLFF. Full variable domain (outside the CDR3, taken from reference TRBV28 and TRBJ1-4): DVKVTQSSRYLVKRTGEKVFLECVQDMDHENMFWYRQDPGLGLRLIYFSYDVKMKEKGDIPEGYSVSREKKERFSLILESASTNQTSMYLCASSSPGQGQPTNEKLFFGSGTQLSVL.

The CDR3 protein is CASSTTGPNQPQHF. CDR3 nucleotides: TGTGCCAGCAGTACGACAGGGCCAAATCAGCCCCAGCATTTT. The chain employs TRBV6-6 and TRBJ1-5; 7 nucleotides align to TRBD1. The CDR3 extends over 14 amino acids. Trimming cost V 5 bases and J 4 bases; bases outside gene matches: 5. Germline V gene data show CDR1 as MNHNY and CDR2 as SVGAGI (reference sequence).

The gene calls are TRBV28 and TRBJ1-1; D is undetermined. Germline V gene lookup returns CDR1 MDHEN and CDR2 SYDVKM. Trimming stripped 2 bases from V and 2 bases from J, with 6 bases between. This CDR3 region has 13 residues. The CDR3 loop reads CASSLMSNTEAFF. CDR3 DNA sequence: TGTGCCAGCAGTTTAATGTCAAACACTGAAGCTTTCTTT.

For the CDR3, the DNA is TGTGCCAGCAGCGATAGTACAGGGGGGGCGTCCCACGAGCAGTACTTC. Protein product: CASSDSTGGASHEQYF. This chain links TRBV11-2 with TRBJ2-7; D is perhaps TRBD1 (8 bases). With 5 bases removed from V and 5 bases from J, the gap between germline ends came to 22 bases. CDR1 is SGHAT, CDR2 FQNNGV, per germline. The CDR3 has 16 residues.

The chain employs TRBV19 and TRBJ2-3; D unresolved. The ends were cut back, 5 bases at V and 2 bases at J, with 8 bases in the middle. CDR3 length: 13 residues. Germline V lookup: CDR1 LNHDA, CDR2 SQIVND (reference sequence). DNA of the CDR3: TGTGCCAGTAGTTGGCCTCACACAGATACGCAGTATTTT. It translates to CASSWPHTDTQYF.

This chain connects TRBV7-3 to TRBJ1-2; D is perhaps TRBD1 (6 bases). V lost 5 bases, J lost 4 bases, and 14 bases lay in between. This CDR3 has 14 residues. The V gene's germline CDR1 is SGHTA and CDR2 FQGTGA. In DNA, the CDR3 is TGTGCCAGCAGCCCGACTGGGACACTCTATGGCTACACCTTC. Residues: CASSPTGTLYGYTF. Together with reference TRBV7-3 and TRBJ1-2, the CDR3 gives the full variable domain: GAGVSQTPSNKVTEKGKYVELRCDPISGHTALYWYRQSLGQGPEFLIYFQGTGAADDSGLPNDRFFAVRPEGSVSTLKIQRTERGDSAVYLCASSPTGTLYGYTFGSGTRLTVV.

This clone was found a few times. This chain links TRBV28 with TRBJ1-1, with 10 bases aligning to TRBD1. After removal of 8 bases from V and 4 bases from J, the junction contained 10 bases not matched to a gene. Germline V gives CDR1 MDHEN, CDR2 SYDVKM. This CDR3 region has 15 residues. The CDR3, as DNA: TGTGCCAGCCGGACAGGGGGTTCTTTGGGCACTGAAGCTTTCTTT. Its protein product is CASRTGGSLGTEAFF.

The J gene is TRBJ2-2, the V gene TRBV5-8; TRBD1 aligns across 9 bases. Trimming took 4 bases from V and 10 from J; bases not matched to a gene: 11. The CDR3 covers 15 residues. The V gene's germline CDR1 is SGHTS and CDR2 YDEGEE. The CDR3 coding sequence is TGTGCCAGCAGCCTGCCGGGACAGGGAAGAGAGGAGCTGTTTTTT. The encoded protein is CASSLPGQGREELFF.

The chain employs TRBV18 and TRBJ2-5; the match to TRBD1 covers 9 bases. CDR3 length: 13 amino acids. V gave up 4 bases and J gave up 5 bases; unmatched junction bases: 2. Germline lookup yields CDR1 KGHSH and CDR2 LQKENI. CDR3 nucleotide sequence: TGTGCCAGCTCACGAGGGACAGGGGAGACCCAGTACTTC. It translates to CASSRGTGETQYF.

V and J are TRBV10-3 and TRBJ1-2; 8 bases fit TRBD1. Germline V gives CDR1 ENHRY, CDR2 SYGVKD. Trimming took 0 bases from V and 6 from J; bases not matched to a gene: 15. The CDR3 runs to 18 residues. The CDR3 loop reads CAISESGTGELLYNGYTF. The CDR3 nucleotides read TGTGCCATCAGTGAGTCCGGGACAGGCGAACTACTATACAATGGCTACACCTTC.

This clone was observed a handful of times. The chain has TRBV5-5 and TRBJ1-2; D ambiguous. Between the trimmed V and J ends, which lost 5 bases and 4 bases, there was a span of 12 bases. CDR1 SGHKS and CDR2 YYEKEE come from the germline V gene (reference sequence). The CDR3 runs 13 residues. The CDR3 reads CASRPTDGYGYTF. The CDR3 DNA is TGTGCCAGCAGACCCACAGACGGCTATGGCTACACCTTC.

V and J are TRBV11-2 and TRBJ2-5; D not resolved. The CDR3 has 16 residues. Germline values: CDR1 SGHAT, CDR2 FQNNGV. The V and J ends lost 0 bases and 7 bases respectively, with 18 bases between them. In nucleotides, the CDR3 is TGTGCCAGCAGCTTAGATAATCCCGGGTTGGGTTCGACCCAGTACTTC. It specifies CASSLDNPGLGSTQYF.

The genes are TRBV18 and TRBJ1-1, with 10 nucleotides matching TRBD1. The V and J ends lost 8 bases and 4 bases, in that order; junction bases with no gene match: 7. Germline assignment: CDR1 KGHSH and CDR2 LQKENI. The CDR3 contains 14 residues. CDR3 loop: CASQRTGGTTEAFF. In DNA form, the CDR3 reads TGTGCCAGCCAACGGACAGGGGGTACCACTGAAGCTTTCTTT.

The J gene is TRBJ2-1, the V gene TRBV27; 8 bases are shared with TRBD1. The germline V gene encodes CDR1 MNHEY and CDR2 SMNVEV (reference sequence). The CDR3 contains 14 residues. J gave up 1 base and V 7 bases, and 3 bases lay outside the gene matches. CDR3 loop: CASTDRGSYNEQFF. The CDR3 bases are TGTGCCAGCACCGACAGGGGATCCTACAATGAGCAGTTCTTC.

The rearrangement joins TRBV3-1 (or the pseudogene TRBV3-2) to TRBJ2-3, with a possible D match to TRBD2 (5 bases). Germline assignment: CDR1 LGHDT and CDR2 YNNKEL (reference sequence). The CDR3 is 14 residues long. V was pared by 2 bases and J by 4 bases, with 10 bases between. The CDR3 reads CASSQSGSADTQYF. In DNA form, the CDR3 reads TGTGCCAGCAGCCAATCTGGGAGTGCAGATACGCAGTATTTT.

The chain has TRBV3-1 (or the pseudogene TRBV3-2) and TRBJ1-4; 9 bases are shared with TRBD1. Germline V gene sequence: CDR1 LGHDT, CDR2 YNNKEL (reference sequence). The CDR3 consists of 15 residues. The ends lost 3 bases at V and 7 bases at J; junction bases unmatched: 6. The CDR3 DNA is TGTGCCAGCAGCCACAGAGGGACAGGGTCTGAAAAACTGTTTTTT. This translates into CASSHRGTGSEKLFF.

This chain links TRBV5-1 with TRBJ1-2; the match to TRBD1 covers 7 bases. Trimming cost V 4 bases and J 0 bases; bases outside gene matches: 3. The CDR3 extends over 14 amino acids. CDR1 and CDR2 (germline): SGHRS, YFSETQ. CDR3 region: CASSPGQTNYGYTF. The CDR3 nucleotides are TGCGCCAGCAGCCCGGGACAGACTAACTATGGCTACACCTTC.